This is a list of T cell receptor beta chains from one sample in a study of T cells in Graves' hyperthyroidism and ophthalmopathy. MiXCR, run by TCRdb on the multiplex PCR reads, gives a single entry per CDR3 protein. The repertoire holds more than 350,000 distinct CDR3 sequences, with roughly 17% as singletons. Sequenced: blood. The receptor source for this set is a woman in her twenties or thirties with Graves' hyperthyroidism that later progressed to Graves' ophthalmopathy. The CDR3 runs from the conserved cysteine through the conserved F or W. D genes are given only for firm matches. Expanded clones are given a class, and other clones once, few, many or no size at all.

clone size: .; J gene: TRBJ2-7; V gene: TRBV29-1; D gene: .; CDR3 DNA: TGCAGCGTTGAAATGGATGGTAGCTCCTACGAGCAGTACTTC; CDR3 protein: CSVEMDGSSYEQYF
clone size: few; J gene: TRBJ2-5; V gene: TRBV20-1; D gene: TRBD1; CDR3 DNA: TGCAGTGCTAGACAGGGGGCAGCGGAGACCCAGTACTTC; CDR3 protein: CSARQGAAETQYF
clone size: many; J gene: TRBJ1-2; V gene: TRBV24-1; D gene: .; CDR3 DNA: TGTGCCACCAGTGATGCCATTGATGACGGGGGCTACACCTTC; CDR3 protein: CATSDAIDDGGYTF
clone size: .; J gene: TRBJ1-2; V gene: TRBV28; D gene: .; CDR3 DNA: TGTGCCAGCACCAGCGGGATGCTTTGGTGGGGCTACACCTTC; CDR3 protein: CASTSGMLWWGYTF
clone size: few; J gene: TRBJ2-1; V gene: TRBV20-1; D gene: .; CDR3 DNA: TGCAGTGCTAGACTAACCGGGCAGGATGAGCAGTTCTTC; CDR3 protein: CSARLTGQDEQFF
clone size: .; J gene: TRBJ2-1; V gene: TRBV7-9; D gene: .; CDR3 DNA: TGTGCCAGCAGCAAGGTGTGGCCCCACAATGAGCAGTTCTTC; CDR3 protein: CASSKVWPHNEQFF
clone size: many; J gene: TRBJ1-1; V gene: TRBV20-1; D gene: TRBD1; CDR3 DNA: TGCAGTGCAGACAGGGGCGGTAGTCTCTCAATGAACACTGAAGCTTTCTTT; CDR3 protein: CSADRGGSLSMNTEAFF
clone size: many; J gene: TRBJ1-6; V gene: TRBV27; D gene: .; CDR3 DNA: TGTGCCAGCAGTTCCGGGACGGTGAATTCACCCCTCCACTTT; CDR3 protein: CASSSGTVNSPLHF
clone size: many; J gene: TRBJ2-4; V gene: TRBV15; D gene: TRBD2; CDR3 DNA: TGTGCCACCAGCACCCCCTGGACTAGCGGGCTAGCCAAAAACATTCAGTACTTC; CDR3 protein: CATSTPWTSGLAKNIQYF
clone size: many; J gene: TRBJ1-1; V gene: TRBV28; D gene: TRBD1; CDR3 DNA: TGTGCCAGCAGCAGACAGGGGCGATTTATTATGGACACTGAAGCTTTCTTT; CDR3 protein: CASSRQGRFIMDTEAFF
clone size: many; J gene: TRBJ1-1; V gene: TRBV20-1; D gene: .; CDR3 DNA: TGCAGTGCTACGGGGCCGCGGAACACTGAAGCTTTCTTT; CDR3 protein: CSATGPRNTEAFF
clone size: many; J gene: TRBJ1-6; V gene: TRBV12-3/TRBV12-4; D gene: TRBD1; CDR3 DNA: TGTGCCAGCAGTTTAATCCCACGGGACAGGGTTCTTAATTCACCCCTCCACTTT; CDR3 protein: CASSLIPRDRVLNSPLHF
clone size: many; J gene: TRBJ1-2; V gene: TRBV5-1; D gene: .; CDR3 DNA: TGCGCCAGCAGCTTCGGACACGACAACTATGGCTACACCTTC; CDR3 protein: CASSFGHDNYGYTF
clone size: many; J gene: TRBJ2-5; V gene: TRBV18; D gene: TRBD1; CDR3 DNA: TGTGCCAGCTCACCCTTCCTGCAGGGGGCTGGTGAGACCCAGTACTTC; CDR3 protein: CASSPFLQGAGETQYF
clone size: .; J gene: TRBJ1-1; V gene: TRBV4-1; D gene: .; CDR3 DNA: TGCGCCAGCAGCCAAGGGGCCCCTGGGAACACTGAAGCTTTCTTT; CDR3 protein: CASSQGAPGNTEAFF
clone size: many; J gene: TRBJ1-2; V gene: TRBV20-1; D gene: .; CDR3 DNA: TGCAGTGCTTCGGACAGCCTCTATGGCTACACCTTC; CDR3 protein: CSASDSLYGYTF